The subject of this entry is one T cell receptor beta chain. This sample was taken from a study of T cell changes during pregnancy in multiple sclerosis. The CDR3 contains 16 residues. Germline CDR1 and CDR2: SGHRS and YFSETQ. V lost 2 bases and J 7 bases, leaving 20 bases between the germline ends. Assay used: immunoSEQ multiplex PCR; TCRdb lists only in-frame clones, some missing. The sample carries about 84,000 clones, about 94% recorded once. The material sequenced was peripheral blood, taken in the second trimester of pregnancy. The V call is TRBV5-1, the J call TRBJ2-3; TRBD2 is a possible D gene (6 bases). This receptor was taken from a female donor in good health, enrolled as a control in a pregnancy study. The CDR3 nucleotides are TGCGCCAGCAGCTTAAATCAAGGACTAATCGGAAATACGCAGTATTTT. Encoded protein: CASSLNQGLIGNTQYF.